One and the same sample provided the 4 T cell receptor beta chains below, sequenced in a study of blood T cell repertoires in COVID-19. The assay was immunoSEQ multiplex PCR, and TCRdb's table has in-frame clones only and misses some. The sample contains 410,000 or so clones, roughly 88% of which appear only once. What was sequenced was peripheral blood. All receptors derive from a woman aged 30 to 39 with active or convalescent COVID-19.

This clone was seen just once. This rearrangement joins TRBV3-1 (or the pseudogene TRBV3-2) to TRBJ1-5; D ambiguous. The ends were cut back, 0 bases at V and 4 bases at J, with 10 bases in the middle. Germline CDR1 reads LGHDT; CDR2 reads YNNKEL (reference sequence). The CDR3 is 15 residues long. The CDR3 DNA sequence: TGTGCCAGCAGCCAAGATCTGGGCGATAATCAGCCCCAGCATTTT. As protein: CASSQDLGDNQPQHF.

The V and J genes are TRBV18 and TRBJ1-3; D is ambiguous. This CDR3 spans 15 amino acids. V dropped 4 bases and J dropped 0 bases, with 10 bases sitting between them. Germline V CDR1 and CDR2: KGHSH, LQKENI. CDR3 protein: CASSHPGDSGNTIYF. CDR3 coding DNA: TGTGCCAGCTCACACCCGGGAGACTCTGGAAACACCATATATTTT.

The rearrangement uses TRBV4-1 and TRBJ1-1; TRBD1 agrees at 7 bases. The CDR3 is 17 amino acids. Trimming took 1 base from V and 3 from J; bases not matched to a gene: 11. CDR1 is MGHRA and CDR2 is YSYEKL in the germline V gene. The CDR3 loop reads CASSQATGEALYTEAFF. CDR3 DNA: TGCGCCAGCAGCCAAGCAACAGGGGAAGCGTTATACACTGAAGCTTTCTTT.

The count of this clone is one. The rearrangement uses TRBV16 and TRBJ1-2; D gene unclear. The CDR3 has 15 residues. Germline CDR1 KGHSY, CDR2 FQNENV. The V end was cut by 5 bases, the J end by 0 bases, with 13 bases between. In DNA form, the CDR3 reads TGTGCCAGCAGCGTCCCCTCTAGACCTAACTATGGCTACACCTTC. Translation: CASSVPSRPNYGYTF.